The entry below gives a single T cell receptor (beta chain) sequence along with its context. The data derive from a study of radiotherapy plus CTLA-4 blockade in lung cancer. Germline V gene lookup returns CDR1 SGHTA and CDR2 FQGTGA. The CDR3 contains 15 residues. Trimming at V came to 5 bases and at J to 6 bases, leaving 8 bases not matched to a gene. This table comes from immunoSEQ multiplex PCR, and its TCRdb copy is limited to in-frame clones, with some not included. Here the sample spans around 110,000 clones, approximately 77% being singletons. The material was peripheral blood, obtained from a patient treated with radiotherapy plus ipilimumab. V usage is TRBV7-3 and J usage is TRBJ2-3; 10 bases line up with TRBD1. The sequence came from a human donor with non-small cell lung cancer that progressed on radiotherapy plus ipilimumab. Some clones in this sample may be carry-over from other donors' samples. The CDR3 sequence: CASSPDRGRFDTQYF. The CDR3 DNA follows: TGTGCCAGCAGCCCTGACAGGGGGCGGTTTGATACGCAGTATTTT.